The next 22 T cell receptor beta chains were all read from a single sample in a study of a mutant IDH1 vaccine in newly diagnosed glioma. Noted time point: week 11, during vaccination. Vaccination comprised doses that each held 300 ug of mutant IDH1 20-mer peptide, plus topical imiquimod. Repertoires were generated with immunoSEQ multiplex PCR, while TCRdb's copy carries only in-frame clones and drops some. The sample carries around 40,000 clones, 84% recorded once. Their specific antigens are unknown. Sequenced material: PBMCs, taken from a glioma patient whose treatment included an IDH1 peptide vaccine. The receptor source for this set is a man aged 35-49 years with glioma.

The genes are TRBV6-5 and TRBJ2-5; TRBD1 matches at 7 bases. CDR3 length: 15 residues. Germline CDR1 MNHEY, CDR2 SVGAGI. V trimming: 6 bases; J trimming: 5 bases; junction bases outside the gene matches: 12. As DNA, the CDR3 is TGTGCCAGCAGCCGTGGGACAGCCGACGGGGAGACCCAGTACTTC. Its translation: CASSRGTADGETQYF.

The chain combines TRBV10-3 with TRBJ2-7; D may be TRBD2 (6 bases). V was trimmed by 3 bases and J by 7 bases, leaving 10 bases between them. Germline values: CDR1 ENHRY, CDR2 SYGVKD. The CDR3 consists of 12 residues. The CDR3, as DNA: TGTGCCATCAGTGACCGGGGGAGGGAGCAGTACTTC. It yields the protein CAISDRGREQYF.

This chain joins TRBV5-1 and TRBJ2-3; D may match TRBD1 or TRBD2 (5 bases each). This CDR3 spans 15 amino acids. Germline V CDR1 and CDR2: SGHRS, YFSETQ. Trimming cost V 0 bases and J 6 bases, with 14 bases left between them. The CDR3 spells CASSLARGSEDTQYF. The DNA of the CDR3 is TGCGCCAGCAGCTTGGCACGGGGCTCGGAGGATACGCAGTATTTT. Combining the CDR3 with reference TRBV5-1 and TRBJ2-3 gives the whole variable domain KAGVTQTPRYLIKTRGQQVTLSCSPISGHRSVSWYQQTPGQGLQFLFEYFSETQRNKGNFPGRFSGRQFSNSRSEMNVSTLELGDSALYLCASSLARGSEDTQYFGPGTRLTVL.

There are a few counts of this clone. The chain is built from TRBV15 and TRBJ2-3; unclear D gene. The V end was cut by 4 bases, the J end by 6 bases, with 14 bases between. This CDR3 is 14 amino acids long. In germline, CDR1 is LNHNV, CDR2 YYDKDF (reference sequence). The CDR3 is CATSKSGLEDTQYF. The CDR3 coding sequence is TGTGCCACCAGCAAGTCCGGGCTGGAGGATACGCAGTATTTT.

The chain links TRBV7-9 to TRBJ1-1, with TRBD1 as a possible D gene (6 bases). The CDR3 is made up of 16 amino acids. CDR1 SEHNR and CDR2 FQNEAQ come from the germline V gene (reference sequence). V lost 2 bases and J lost 2, with 15 bases in between. CDR3 residues: CASSLWGRQANTEAFF. The CDR3, as DNA: TGTGCCAGCAGCTTATGGGGTCGACAGGCCAACACTGAAGCTTTCTTT.

V and J are TRBV5-5 and TRBJ1-2, with 8 nucleotides matching TRBD1. The germline V gene encodes CDR1 SGHKS and CDR2 YYEKEE (reference sequence). This CDR3 spans 16 amino acids. J lost 5 bases, V lost 3 bases, and 12 bases had no gene match. CDR3 protein: CASSSGTQGARYGYTF. DNA of the CDR3: TGTGCCAGCAGCTCCGGCACGCAGGGGGCGCGGTATGGCTACACCTTC. Using reference TRBV5-5 and TRBJ1-2 for the parts outside the CDR3, the full variable domain is DAGVTQSPTHLIKTRGQQVTLRCSPISGHKSVSWYQQVLGQGPQFIFQYYEKEERGRGNFPDRFSARQFPNYSSELNVNALLLGDSALYLCASSSGTQGARYGYTFGSGTRLTVV.

The rearrangement links TRBV6-6 to TRBJ2-1, with D unresolved. V lost 2 bases to trimming and J lost 12 bases, with 11 bases between them. The length of the CDR3 is 12 residues. CDR1 is MNHNY, CDR2 SVGAGI, per germline (reference sequence). In nucleotides, the CDR3 is TGTGCCAGCAGTTACCCGGACCCCCGGCAGTTCTTC. Residues: CASSYPDPRQFF.

The rearrangement uses TRBV5-1 and TRBJ1-2; TRBD1 is a possible D gene (6 bases). The germline gives CDR1 SGHRS, CDR2 YFSETQ. The CDR3 totals 15 residues. V was clipped by 5 bases and J by 4 bases, with 18 bases between them. The CDR3 region is CASRAQTGRFYGYTF. DNA for the CDR3: TGCGCCAGCAGGGCCCAGACAGGTAGATTCTATGGCTACACCTTC.

The J gene is TRBJ2-1, the V gene TRBV27; 11 bases line up with TRBD2. From germline, CDR1 is MNHEY and CDR2 SMNVEV (reference sequence). V shed 6 bases, J shed 7 bases, and the junction held 5 bases outside the gene matches. CDR3 length equals 14 residues. The CDR3 spells CASRSLAGVNEQFF. CDR3 coding DNA: TGTGCCAGCAGATCACTAGCGGGAGTAAATGAGCAGTTCTTC.

The rearrangement joins TRBV5-1 to TRBJ1-4; no clear D. V dropped 2 bases and J dropped 0 bases, with 11 bases sitting between them. The CDR3 sequence is 16 residues long. Per germline, CDR1 SGHRS and CDR2 YFSETQ. CDR3 sequence: CASSFRRAATNEKLFF. The CDR3 nucleotides read TGCGCCAGCAGCTTCCGTCGGGCAGCAACTAATGAAAAACTGTTTTTT.

The chain joins TRBV28 to TRBJ1-1, with 10 bases matching TRBD1. The CDR3 is 14 residues long. The germline gives CDR1 MDHEN, CDR2 SYDVKM. The V gene end was trimmed by 7 bases and the J gene end by 4 bases; junction bases not matched to a gene: 6. The DNA of the CDR3 is TGTGCCAGCATCAAAGACAGGGGGCTCACTGAAGCTTTCTTT. Its translation: CASIKDRGLTEAFF.

The CDR3 spells CASSEETSYEQYF. The CDR3 DNA reads TGTGCCAGCAGTGAAGAAACTAGCTACGAGCAGTACTTC. This chain joins TRBV2 and TRBJ2-7; D may be TRBD2 (5 bases). V lost 1 base, J lost 3 bases, and 7 bases lay in between. Germline CDR1 reads SNHLY; CDR2 reads FYNNEI. The CDR3 is 13 amino acids. Full variable domain (outside the CDR3, taken from reference TRBV2 and TRBJ2-7): EPEVTQTPSHQVTQMGQEVILRCVPISNHLYFYWYRQILGQKVEFLVSFYNNEISEKSEIFDDQFSVERPDGSNFTLKIRSTKLEDSAMYFCASSEETSYEQYFGPGTRLTVT.

V gene TRBV6-5 combines with J gene TRBJ2-7, with D unresolved. Trimming took 6 bases from V and 7 from J, leaving 10 bases between them. Germline V gene lookup returns CDR1 MNHEY and CDR2 SVGAGI. This CDR3 spans 11 amino acids. CDR3 residues: CASSQHREQYF. CDR3 in DNA: TGTGCCAGCAGCCAGCACCGGGAGCAGTACTTC.

The V call is TRBV5-1, the J call TRBJ2-1, with 7 bases lining up with TRBD2. Germline V gives CDR1 SGHRS, CDR2 YFSETQ. The CDR3 loop spans 15 amino acids. V lost 0 bases to trimming and J lost 4 bases; unmatched junction nucleotides: 4. The CDR3 nucleotides are TGCGCCAGCAGCTTGGGGGACTACCAGTACAATGAGCAGTTCTTC. Amino acids: CASSLGDYQYNEQFF.

V is TRBV5-6 and J is TRBJ1-4; D ambiguous. The CDR3 extends over 15 amino acids. CDR1 and CDR2 (germline): SGHDT, YYEEEE. Trimming stripped 1 base from V and 6 bases from J, with 13 bases between. The chain's CDR3 is CASSLIRTLDEKLFF. The CDR3 coding sequence is TGTGCCAGCAGCTTGATTAGGACGCTGGATGAAAAACTGTTTTTT.

The CDR3 region has the DNA TGTGCCAGCACCCCCACAGGCAGGAAGCAGCCCCAGCATTTT. Protein: CASTPTGRKQPQHF. The J gene is TRBJ1-5, the V gene TRBV19, with a tentative D call TRBD1 (5 bases). V lost 9 bases, J lost 7 bases, and 19 bases lay in between. Germline CDR1 reads LNHDA; CDR2 reads SQIVND (reference sequence). CDR3 length: 14 amino acids.

This clone was observed a single time. V usage is TRBV5-4 and J usage is TRBJ2-1; 14 positions agree with TRBD2. The CDR3 runs to 13 residues. The germline V gene encodes CDR1 SGHNT and CDR2 YYREEE (reference sequence). Trimming took 10 bases from V and 8 from J; bases not matched to a gene: 5. Here the CDR3 reads CAPGTSGGHEQFF. Here the CDR3 DNA reads TGTGCCCCAGGGACTAGCGGGGGTCATGAGCAGTTCTTC.

The chain combines TRBV7-2 with TRBJ1-1; D might be TRBD1 (5 bases). The V end was cut by 1 base, the J end by 6 bases, with 6 bases between. From germline, CDR1 is SGHTA and CDR2 FQGNSA. The CDR3 totals 12 residues. The DNA for the CDR3 is TGTGCCAGCAGCTTAGGGGGGGCTGAAGCTTTCTTT. Protein: CASSLGGAEAFF.

The chain links TRBV7-9 to TRBJ2-3; D is undetermined. This CDR3 is built from 13 residues. Germline CDR1 reads SEHNR; CDR2 reads FQNEAQ (reference sequence). Trimming took 0 bases from V and 4 from J, leaving 5 bases between them. The CDR3 sequence is CASSLAGSDTQYF. CDR3 coding DNA: TGTGCCAGCAGCTTAGCGGGCTCAGATACGCAGTATTTT.

The CDR3 reads CASSDGGTQYF. CDR3 DNA: TGCGCCAGCAGCGATGGGGGTACGCAGTATTTT. The J gene is TRBJ2-3, the V gene TRBV5-1; D may be TRBD1 or TRBD2 (5 bases each). The CDR3 is 11 amino acids. V gave up 4 bases and J gave up 8 bases, with 8 bases separating them. CDR1 is SGHRS and CDR2 is YFSETQ in the germline V gene.

The J gene is TRBJ2-5, the V gene TRBV5-1; 11 nucleotides align to TRBD1. Germline assignment: CDR1 SGHRS and CDR2 YFSETQ. The CDR3 consists of 16 residues. The V segment lost 6 bases and the J segment 5 bases; nucleotides outside the gene matches: 12. Here the CDR3 DNA reads TGCGCCAGCACCCGGGGCAGGGACAGGGGGTTTGAGACCCAGTACTTC. This codes for CASTRGRDRGFETQYF.

About this clone: With a much larger clone just one base away, this may be a read error. The V call is TRBV7-8, the J call TRBJ1-1; the D is unclear. V lost 6 bases, J lost 1 base, and 3 bases lay in between. The germline V gene encodes CDR1 SGHVS and CDR2 FQNEAQ. This CDR3 has 11 residues. CDR3 region: CASRENTEAFF. In nucleotides, the CDR3 is TGTGCCAGCAGAGAGAACACTGAAGCTTTCTTT.